This T cell receptor (beta chain) was sequenced in a study of blood T cell repertoires in COVID-19. About the research overall: Italy, Spain and the United States were the sources of the convalescent and acute COVID-19 samples. From T cells, B-cell-depleted T cells, or PBMCs came the material, which was cDNA or gDNA.

This CDR3 region has 13 residues. V dropped 5 bases and J dropped 0 bases, with 6 bases sitting between them. From germline, CDR1 is KGHDR and CDR2 SFDVKD. Study processing details: From reference gene primer amplification, estimates of nucleated cell counts were derived. Assay: immunoSEQ multiplex PCR; the TCRdb copy retains only in-frame clones and omits some. D and trimming were read from the DNA, whereas the V and J calls and clone size are those reported in that table. The top ten clones hold around 9.3% of a sample with approximately 100,000 clones, about 80% of them seen once. Sequenced input: peripheral blood. The rearrangement uses TRBV24-1 and TRBJ2-5; no firm D call. The sequence was collected from a man between 65 and 80 years old with acute or convalescent COVID-19. The CDR3 protein is CATSAPYQETQYF. The CDR3 coding sequence is TGTGCCACCAGTGCCCCGTACCAAGAGACCCAGTACTTC.